This TCR beta chain was obtained from a study of blood T cell repertoires in COVID-19 (dated by TCRdb to 2020 to 2021). At the level of the whole study: The collaborator samples originated in the United States, Italy and Spain and spanned the acute and convalescent phases of COVID-19. Samples were obtained from the ongoing ImmuneRACE study (first 160 participants) and from over 1,000 subjects provided by 6 global collaborators. The repertoires were made available in a free public database intended to serve as a resource for research on the immune response to SARS-CoV-2. The material from the prospective study consisted of cDNA or gDNA derived from T cells, B-cell-depleted T cells, or PBMCs. Subjects who had been exposed to COVID-19, were actively infected with it, or had recovered from it provided the deeply sampled blood TCRbeta repertoires that made up the dataset. A de-identified subject ID, COVID-19 status, age in years and sex were almost always included in the sample metadata. Where available, HLA class I and class II types were taken from metadata supplied by the sample provider and were not determined by assay-based typing. What the research found in general, with its limitations: Clinical and demographic metadata were provided uncurated, with the amount varying by source and participant.

CDR1 and CDR2 (SGHDN, FVKESK) derive from the germline V gene. V gives up 1 base and J gives up 4 bases, and the segment between their germline ends measures 14 bases. Measured from the cysteine to the phenylalanine, the CDR3 is 15 residues long. Just CDR3 DNA is preserved here, 45 bases in frame from base 1. About this clone: Its antigen target is currently unknown. The sample holds no much larger clone one base away, and base qualities are not on file.

Whole blood was collected in K2EDTA tubes by collaborating institutions according to the institutions' own protocols. For TCRbeta analysis, collaborators shipped samples as frozen whole blood, isolated PBMCs, or DNA extracted from either of those sample types. TCRbeta CDR3 regions were amplified from genomic DNA using the immunoSEQ Assay, a bias-controlled multiplex PCR. The original methods were these. The number of nucleated cells in each sample was estimated from the amplification of reference gene primers within the assay. Sequence reads were collapsed and filtered to measure the absolute abundance of every unique TCRbeta CDR3 rearrangement. Productive Simpson clonality was computed per sample as the square root of Simpson's diversity index over productive rearrangements. Here the immuneACCESS table is served through TCRdb, limited to in-frame sequences with V and J called. Missing clones are a known gap in these copies; in checked studies unresolved V genes cover under half, and the rest lacks a known reason. V and J calls and clone size follow that table, whereas D and trimming were derived from the DNA. A total of some 200,000 clones appear in this sample, 80% to 85% of them only once. 15% to 20% of the sample goes to the ten largest clones.

The sample comprised peripheral blood. This clonotype was sampled from a woman at least 80 years old with active or convalescent COVID-19. The chain employs TRBV14 and TRBJ2-7; a confident D gene designation cannot be given. For the CDR3, the sequence is CASSQVGTANYEQYF. The nucleotides read TGTGCCAGCAGCCAAGTAGGAACAGCCAATTACGAGCAGTACTTC.